This T cell receptor (beta chain) came from a study of blood T cell repertoires in COVID-19. Study-level background: Samples came from the United States, Italy and Spain, spanning acute and convalescent COVID-19. Sources were T cells, B-cell-depleted T cells, or PBMCs; the material itself was cDNA or gDNA.

Data came from immunoSEQ multiplex PCR; TCRdb stores just in-frame clones and leaves some out. Of approximately 300,000 clones in the sample, about nine tenths were seen once. Germline CDR1 SGHVS, CDR2 FQNEAQ. CDR3 size: 13 residues. Trimming cost V 2 bases and J 8 bases, with 12 bases left between them. The TCR sequence derives from a middle-aged man with active or convalescent COVID-19. The sequencing input was peripheral blood. This sequence joins TRBV7-8 and TRBJ1-2; D call uncertain. CDR3 DNA sequence: TGTGCCAGCAGCTTATTCGGGGAAGGGGGCTACACCTTC. It encodes CASSLFGEGGYTF.